The clone carrying this T cell receptor beta chain was counted at least ten times. This sample is part of a study of T cells in Graves' hyperthyroidism and ophthalmopathy. Amplified regions were TCR beta CDR3 sequences from RNA transcripts. With the HTBI primer set, the TCR CDR3 went through a first round of RT-PCR. Via MiXCR, TCRdb re-called the multiplex PCR reads, giving one row per CDR3 protein. The sample carries about 690,000 distinct CDR3 sequences, roughly 17% recorded once. Trimming took 1 base from V and 6 from J; bases not matched to a gene: 5. Germline CDR1 DFQATT, CDR2 SNEGSKA (reference sequence). There are 14 residues in the CDR3.

Input material: blood. The receptor's source is a man aged 50-59 years with Graves' hyperthyroidism. The V gene is TRBV20-1, the J gene TRBJ2-3, with TRBD1 matching over 9 bases. The CDR3 reads CSARVYGQGDTQYF. As DNA, the CDR3 is TGCAGTGCTAGAGTCTACGGACAGGGGGATACGCAGTATTTT.